This entry describes one T cell receptor beta chain. The table lists this clonotype with a few counts. There is no known antigen for this receptor. No much larger clone exists at a distance of one base, and base qualities are not known. Every donor was a healthy Caucasian. Three pairs of female monozygotic twins, all aged about 18 to 29 years, were included in the twin cohort. Miltenyi CD45RO+ enrichment and human naive T-cell isolation kits were used to isolate memory (CD45RO+) and naive T cells from PBMC. Trimming leaves V shorter by 6 bases and J shorter by 4 bases, with the junction holding 7 bases beyond the gene matches. The cysteine opens and the phenylalanine closes a CDR3 of 15 amino acids. The read is trimmed to its CDR3 DNA, 45 bases read in frame from base 1. Per the germline V gene, MNHNS is the CDR1 and SASEGT is the CDR2. The protocol used for the library was 5' RACE. Sequencing relied on an Illumina HiSeq 2000. A universal primer binding site was added through template switching, and the final cDNA carried a unique molecular identifier so that TCR cDNA molecules could be counted accurately. Specific primers in the conserved constant-segment region were used to synthesize first-strand cDNA for the TCR alpha and beta chains. To control for contamination, every cDNA library was double barcoded, receiving both a SMART-Mk sample barcode and Illumina barcodes. TruSeq adapter sequences, together with Illumina sample barcodes, were added in two successive PCR steps. The Illumina HiSeq platform was used with custom primers to sequence TCR alpha and beta cDNA libraries. The study's processing was this. Raw reads were processed with MiGEC to extract unique molecular identifiers, and MiXCR was used to determine CDR3 positions. Recombination models were inferred per individual with the repgenHMM and IGoR tools using an EM algorithm. Shared clonotypes were analyzed with the tcR package in R, and sharing was normalized by the product of cloneset sizes. Out-of-frame nonproductive sequences were analyzed to study raw recombination free of thymic and clonal selection effects. The public reads were reprocessed in TCRdb via fastp at Q25 and MiXCR, keeping in-frame beta chains. CDR3 protein duplicates are merged, each entry listing the most common genes and DNA. The V and J calls, along with clone size, are taken from TCRdb and not from the paper's own processing. The sample profile shows 250,000 or so distinct CDR3 sequences; roughly 7% of them were found once. The ten largest clones take up approximately 3.6% of the sample.

These data come from a study of identical twins (dated by TCRdb to the mid-2010s). In terms of the full investigation: The study deep-sequenced TCR alpha and beta repertoires from monozygotic twins, unrelated adults of various ages and cord blood to test whether fetal clonotypes persist. To rule out contamination, replicate twin experiments were performed at different times with different library preparation protocols.

Paper-wide results and their limitations: Abundant cord blood beta clonotypes had fewer insertions, young adult naive repertoires showed a similar but weaker trend, and memory repertoires showed no such trend. The excess sharing between twins in beta out-of-frame sequences was weaker because fewer shared sequences reduced the signal-to-noise ratio. Because the same donors could not be followed over many years, conclusions were based on cross-sectional statistical analysis. Compared with coincidental sharing between unrelated individuals, an excess of low generation-probability sequences was observed among out-of-frame TCR alpha sequences shared between twins. Invariant T cells such as MAIT and iNKT could partly confound zero-insertion analyses, though diverse VJ usage argued against this for most clonotypes. In monozygotic twins, out-of-frame TCR alpha sharing was systematically underestimated by recombination models, although the models agreed with sharing between unrelated individuals.

The sample also formed part of further work on yellow fever vaccine responses in identical twins. As the second paper documents: The authors reported that the T cell response to vaccination in identical twins appeared partly convergent and partly personalized. Focusing on identical twins, the study followed the T cell clones that responded to the vaccine, and did so with precision.

The sequence was collected from a woman younger than 35 in good health. The sequenced sample consisted of memory (CD45RO+) T cells sorted from blood. The cell subset or site label corresponds to: CD45RO+ enriched T cells. Here the chain combines TRBV6-1 and TRBJ1-2; TRBD1 aligns with 11 central bases. The CDR3 loop reads CASRRTGTGGYGYTF. The DNA is as follows: TGTGCCAGCAGACGAACCGGGACAGGGGGCTATGGCTACACCTTC.